This T cell receptor beta chain derives from a study of shared clonotypes between healthy human individuals. Overall study context: The donor group consisted of two women and a few men, aged 18 to 49. Study findings and constraints: Limitation of the genetic and exposure-history diversity represented came from the few donors. Non-shared clonotypes had lower generation probabilities than those shared by all four donors.

A note on this clone: The antigen is unknown.

Germline assignment: CDR1 SQVTM and CDR2 ANQGSEA. Losses at the gene ends were 1 base for V and 5 bases for J; bases not matched to a gene: 13. The CDR3 sequence is 16 residues long. Sorted subsets were amplified in replicate PCRs using approximately 200 ng DNA, around 30,000 T cell genomes. The data were produced by immunoSEQ multiplex PCR, yet TCRdb's version contains in-frame clones alone and is incomplete. The sample shows under 1 million clones, approximately 96% of them seen only once. As defined, naive CD8 cells were CD45RO-negative and positively selected for CCR7, with terminally differentiated effector memory CD45RA+ cells excluded.

The chain joins TRBV29-1 to TRBJ2-7; 8 positions match TRBD2. Specimen: naive CD8+ T cells sorted from blood. This TCR derives from a man aged 30-40 years in good health. Here the CDR3 reads CSVEGRSGSGGDEQYF. The CDR3 DNA reads TGCAGCGTTGAAGGAAGGAGCGGGAGTGGTGGTGACGAGCAGTACTTC.